This is a list of T cell receptor beta chains from one sample in a study of T-cell reconstitution after alpha-beta-depleted transplantation in children. TCRdb passed the PCR reads through MiXCR, listing each CDR3 protein once. The repertoire consists of 70,000 to 95,000 distinct CDR3 sequences, with 12% occurring once and the leading ten covering approximately 15%. The sample was PBMCs from the stem cell graft donor, taken from the stem cell graft. The receptors were gathered from a human donor who donated a stem cell graft to a child with inherited bone marrow failure. Both conserved end residues are part of each CDR3. D genes are given only for firm matches. Clone sizes are given selectively: once, few, many, or a class where the clone is expanded.

TRBV4-3	many	TRBJ1-1	TRBD1	CASSQDKRPGGMEAFF	TGCGCCAGCAGCCAAGATAAGAGACCAGGGGGCATGGAAGCTTTCTTT
TRBV5-1	many	TRBJ1-4	TRBD1	CASSRDSSEKLFF	TGCGCCAGCAGCCGGGACAGCTCCGAAAAACTGTTTTTT
TRBV5-1	many	TRBJ1-6	TRBD1	CASSNRTGGFSPLHF	TGCGCCAGCAGCAATCGGACAGGGGGTTTTTCACCCCTCCACTTT
TRBV5-1	many	TRBJ2-1	NA	CASSPDDEQFF	TGCGCCAGCAGCCCGGACGATGAGCAGTTCTTC
TRBV7-9	many	TRBJ2-7	NA	CASSPHQASYEQYF	TGTGCCAGCAGCCCCCATCAGGCTTCCTACGAGCAGTACTTC
TRBV4-1	NA	TRBJ1-5	NA	CASSQEGGGAESNQPQHF	TGCGCCAGCAGCCAAGAGGGAGGAGGGGCAGAAAGCAATCAGCCCCAGCATTTT
TRBV12-3/TRBV12-4	many	TRBJ1-5	TRBD1	CASTPTGGNQPQHF	TGTGCCAGCACCCCGACAGGGGGTAATCAGCCCCAGCATTTT
TRBV9	many	TRBJ1-2	NA	CASSVRSRADTF	TGTGCCAGCAGCGTAAGGTCAAGGGCGGACACCTTC
TRBV7-2	many	TRBJ2-7	TRBD1	CASSLDREKQYF	TGTGCCAGCAGCCTCGACAGGGAAAAGCAGTACTTC
TRBV2	NA	TRBJ2-7	TRBD1	CASKHDRGSDEQYF	TGTGCCAGTAAGCACGACAGGGGATCCGACGAGCAGTACTTC
TRBV20-1	many	TRBJ2-5	TRBD1	CSARDEDRQETQYF	TGCAGTGCTAGAGATGAGGACAGGCAAGAGACCCAGTACTTC
TRBV18	NA	TRBJ1-6	NA	CASSPGTSSYNSPLHF	TGTGCCAGCTCACCAGGGACGAGCTCCTATAATTCACCCCTCCACTTT
TRBV29-1	many	TRBJ2-7	NA	CSASEGTYEQYF	TGCAGCGCTTCCGAGGGGACCTACGAGCAGTACTTC
TRBV14	few	TRBJ1-1	NA	CASSQGSSFEAFF	TGTGCCAGCAGCCAAGGAAGTAGTTTCGAAGCTTTCTTT
TRBV9	many	TRBJ1-1	NA	CASSVVEVWTEAFF	TGTGCCAGCAGCGTAGTAGAGGTTTGGACTGAAGCTTTCTTT
TRBV5-4	NA	TRBJ2-7	TRBD1	CASSGTGVSYEQYF	TGTGCCAGCAGCGGGACAGGGGTTTCCTACGAGCAGTACTTC
TRBV20-1	many	TRBJ2-1	NA	CSAGTEGEQFF	TGCAGTGCTGGGACGGAAGGTGAGCAGTTCTTC
TRBV7-6	many	TRBJ2-7	NA	CASSSSRSYEQYF	TGTGCCAGCAGCTCCTCGCGCTCCTACGAGCAGTACTTC
TRBV4-2	many	TRBJ2-1	TRBD2	CASSQVASGTYNEQFF	TGTGCCAGCAGCCAAGTAGCTAGCGGGACCTACAATGAGCAGTTCTTC
TRBV27	many	TRBJ2-7	TRBD1	CASSPGQGGRYEQYF	TGTGCCAGCAGCCCAGGACAGGGGGGCCGTTACGAGCAGTACTTC
TRBV6-6	many	TRBJ2-7	NA	CASEGNTYEQYF	TGTGCCAGCGAGGGCAACACCTACGAGCAGTACTTC
TRBV7-2	many	TRBJ2-1	NA	CASGAFSNEQFF	TGTGCCAGCGGTGCTTTCTCCAATGAGCAGTTCTTC
TRBV19	NA	TRBJ1-5	NA	CASSMYGSDNQPQHF	TGTGCCAGTAGTATGTATGGGTCTGACAATCAGCCCCAGCATTTT
TRBV2	many	TRBJ1-1	NA	CASSVVGSEAFF	TGTGCCAGCAGTGTTGTGGGGAGTGAAGCTTTCTTT
TRBV28	NA	TRBJ2-7	NA	CASTLGGLSYEQYF	TGTGCCAGCACCCTAGGGGGACTTTCGTACGAGCAGTACTTC
TRBV20-1	many	TRBJ2-4	TRBD2	CSAGGDDIQYF	TGCAGTGCGGGAGGGGATGACATTCAGTACTTC
TRBV6-5	many	TRBJ2-2	TRBD2	CASSYRVAGRGTGELFF	TGTGCCAGCAGTTACCGGGTAGCGGGACGAGGCACCGGGGAGCTGTTTTTT
TRBV24-1	NA	TRBJ2-2	NA	CATSDKGHTGELFF	TGTGCCACCAGTGATAAGGGCCACACCGGGGAGCTGTTTTTT
TRBV29-1	NA	TRBJ1-2	NA	CSVETVGYGYTF	TGCAGCGTGGAGACAGTAGGCTATGGCTACACCTTC
TRBV7-2	many	TRBJ2-3	TRBD2	CASSLGLAGVQDTQYF	TGTGCCAGCAGCTTGGGACTAGCGGGAGTACAAGATACGCAGTATTTT
TRBV5-5	few	TRBJ1-6	NA	CARSLALPSTYNSPLHF	TGTGCCAGGAGCTTGGCGCTCCCGAGCACCTATAATTCACCCCTCCACTTT
TRBV3-1	many	TRBJ1-2	TRBD1	CASSQAGQRYYGYTF	TGTGCCAGCAGCCAAGCGGGACAGCGGTACTATGGCTACACCTTC
TRBV20-1	few	TRBJ2-1	NA	CSARDVASVTYNEQFF	TGCAGTGCTAGAGATGTTGCTAGCGTAACCTACAATGAGCAGTTCTTC
TRBV4-3	many	TRBJ2-1	TRBD2	CASSRDSGRDNEQFF	TGCGCCAGCAGCCGAGATAGCGGGAGGGACAATGAGCAGTTCTTC
TRBV4-2	many	TRBJ2-2	NA	CASSQERGWSGELFF	TGTGCCAGCAGCCAGGAAAGGGGGTGGTCCGGGGAGCTGTTTTTT
TRBV12-3/TRBV12-4	few	TRBJ1-2	NA	CASSFDIRARPPYGYTF	TGTGCCAGCAGTTTTGATATTAGGGCCCGGCCCCCTTATGGCTACACCTTC
TRBV7-2	many	TRBJ1-6	NA	CASSLVGGDNSPLHF	TGTGCCAGCAGCTTAGTAGGAGGCGACAATTCACCCCTCCACTTT
TRBV18	many	TRBJ1-1	NA	CASSPPGANAFF	TGTGCCAGCTCACCCCCAGGGGCGAATGCTTTCTTT
TRBV30	many	TRBJ1-2	NA	CAWGTPYGYTF	TGTGCCTGGGGGACACCGTATGGCTACACCTTC
TRBV13	many	TRBJ2-7	NA	CASSSWGVPYEQYF	TGTGCCAGCAGCTCCTGGGGGGTTCCCTACGAGCAGTACTTC
TRBV28	many	TRBJ1-5	NA	CASSSLVRAWHF	TGTGCCAGCAGTTCACTAGTCAGGGCCTGGCATTTT
TRBV6-6	many	TRBJ1-4	NA	CASSYSGEKLFF	TGTGCCAGCAGTTACTCGGGGGAAAAACTGTTTTTT
TRBV29-1	NA	TRBJ2-7	TRBD2	CSVVRTSGSAYEQYF	TGCAGCGTTGTGCGGACTAGCGGGAGTGCCTACGAGCAGTACTTC
TRBV20-1	many	TRBJ1-2	NA	CSAGGVYGYTF	TGCAGTGCCGGGGGGGTCTATGGCTACACCTTC
TRBV19	NA	TRBJ2-2	NA	CASRPGRQTGELFF	TGTGCCAGCCGTCCGGGGCGGCAGACCGGGGAGCTGTTTTTT
TRBV6-2/TRBV6-3	many	TRBJ2-3	NA	CASSHTPADTQYF	TGTGCCAGCAGCCATACTCCGGCAGATACGCAGTATTTT
TRBV20-1	many	TRBJ2-1	NA	CSVRGYNEQFF	TGCAGTGTCAGGGGTTACAATGAGCAGTTCTTC
TRBV5-6	many	TRBJ1-2	NA	CASSLGDVGGYTF	TGTGCCAGCAGCTTGGGAGACGTGGGAGGCTACACCTTC
TRBV7-9	many	TRBJ2-7	NA	CASSLAGLGLTYEQYF	TGTGCCAGCAGCTTAGCGGGTCTAGGTCTTACCTACGAGCAGTACTTC
TRBV27	many	TRBJ2-1	NA	CASSSGVEQFF	TGTGCCAGCAGTTCAGGGGTAGAGCAGTTCTTC
TRBV12-3/TRBV12-4	many	TRBJ2-3	TRBD2	CASSPAGTQYF	TGTGCCAGCAGTCCAGCGGGGACGCAGTATTTT
TRBV18	NA	TRBJ1-2	NA	CASSPRPERGYGYTF	TGTGCCAGCTCACCCAGACCGGAGCGAGGATATGGCTACACCTTC
TRBV6-1	many	TRBJ1-6	NA	CATRLPRSSYNSPLHF	TGTGCCACCCGTCTCCCCAGAAGCTCCTATAATTCACCCCTCCACTTT
TRBV5-6	many	TRBJ2-5	TRBD1	CASSFRQGVWETQYF	TGTGCCAGCAGCTTTCGGCAGGGGGTGTGGGAGACCCAGTACTTC
TRBV29-1	many	TRBJ2-5	TRBD2	CSVGDSGRTGETQYF	TGCAGCGTTGGAGATAGCGGGAGGACCGGGGAGACCCAGTACTTC
TRBV27	many	TRBJ2-6	NA	CASSLSGSGANVLTF	TGTGCCAGCAGTTTATCAGGGAGTGGGGCCAACGTCCTGACTTTC
TRBV7-2	many	TRBJ2-1	TRBD1	CASSLQGVGYNEQFF	TGTGCCAGCAGCTTACAGGGGGTGGGGTACAATGAGCAGTTCTTC
TRBV12-5	NA	TRBJ1-1	NA	CASGVSDSKNTEAFF	TGTGCTAGTGGCGTATCCGACAGTAAGAACACTGAAGCTTTCTTT